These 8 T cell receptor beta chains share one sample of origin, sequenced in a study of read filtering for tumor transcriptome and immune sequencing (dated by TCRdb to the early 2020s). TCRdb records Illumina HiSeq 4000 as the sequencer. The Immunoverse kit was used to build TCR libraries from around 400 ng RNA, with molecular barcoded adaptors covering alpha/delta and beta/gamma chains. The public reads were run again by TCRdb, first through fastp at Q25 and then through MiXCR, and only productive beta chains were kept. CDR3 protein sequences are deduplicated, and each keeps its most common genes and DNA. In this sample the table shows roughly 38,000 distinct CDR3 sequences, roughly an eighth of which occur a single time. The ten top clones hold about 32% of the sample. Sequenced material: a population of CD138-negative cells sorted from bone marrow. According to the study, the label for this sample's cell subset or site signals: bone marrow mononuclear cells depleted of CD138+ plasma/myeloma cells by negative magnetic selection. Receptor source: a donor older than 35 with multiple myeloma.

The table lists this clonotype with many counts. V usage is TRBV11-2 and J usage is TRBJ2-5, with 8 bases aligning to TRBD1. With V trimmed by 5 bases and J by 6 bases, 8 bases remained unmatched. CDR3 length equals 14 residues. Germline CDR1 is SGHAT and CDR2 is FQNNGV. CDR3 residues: CASSPQGAFKTQYF. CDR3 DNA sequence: TGTGCCAGCAGCCCCCAGGGGGCGTTTAAGACCCAGTACTTC. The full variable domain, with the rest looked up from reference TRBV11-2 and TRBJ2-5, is EAGVAQSPRYKIIEKRQSVAFWCNPISGHATLYWYQQILGQGPKLLIQFQNNGVVDDSQLPKDRFSAERLKGVDSTLKIQPAKLEDSAVYLCASSPQGAFKTQYFGPGTRLLVL.

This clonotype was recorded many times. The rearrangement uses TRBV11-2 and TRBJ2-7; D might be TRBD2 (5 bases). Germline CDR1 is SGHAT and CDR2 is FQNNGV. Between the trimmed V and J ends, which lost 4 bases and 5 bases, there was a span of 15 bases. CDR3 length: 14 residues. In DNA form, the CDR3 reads TGTGCCAGCAGCTCTACCGGGCCCGGGGACGAGCAGTACTTC. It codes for CASSSTGPGDEQYF.

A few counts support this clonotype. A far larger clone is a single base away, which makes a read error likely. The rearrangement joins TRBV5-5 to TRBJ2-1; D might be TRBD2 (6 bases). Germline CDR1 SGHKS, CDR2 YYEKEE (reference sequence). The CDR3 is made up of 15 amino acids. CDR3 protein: CASSWTTSSYNGQFF. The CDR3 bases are TGCGCCAGCTCCTGGACTACGAGCTCCTACAATGGGCAGTTCTTC.

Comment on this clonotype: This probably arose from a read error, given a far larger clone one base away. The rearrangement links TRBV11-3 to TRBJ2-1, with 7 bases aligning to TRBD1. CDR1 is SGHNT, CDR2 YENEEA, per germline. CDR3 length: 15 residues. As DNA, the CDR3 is TGTGCCAGCAGCGACCGGGACAGACCCTACAATGAGCAGCTCTTC. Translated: CASSDRDRPYNEQLF. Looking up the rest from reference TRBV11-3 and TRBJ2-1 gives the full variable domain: EAGVVQSPRYKIIEKKQPVAFWCNPISGHNTLYWYLQNLGQGPELLIRYENEEAVDDSQLPKDRFSAERLKGVDSTLKIQPAELGDSAVYLCASSDRDRPYNEQLFGPGTRLTVL.

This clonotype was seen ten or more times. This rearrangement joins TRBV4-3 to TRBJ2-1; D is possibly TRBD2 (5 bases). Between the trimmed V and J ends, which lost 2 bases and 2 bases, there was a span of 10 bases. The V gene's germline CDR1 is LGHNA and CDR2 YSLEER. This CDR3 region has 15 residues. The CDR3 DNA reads TGCGCCAGCAGCCAAAGCGGACCCGCCTACAATGAGCAGTTCTTC. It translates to CASSQSGPAYNEQFF.

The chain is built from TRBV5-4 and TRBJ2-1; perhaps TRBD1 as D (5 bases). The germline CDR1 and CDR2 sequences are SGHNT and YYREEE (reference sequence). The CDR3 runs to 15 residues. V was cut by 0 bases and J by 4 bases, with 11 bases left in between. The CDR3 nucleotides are TGTGCCAGCAGCTTGGAAAACAGGCCTTACAATGAGCAGTTCTTC. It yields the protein CASSLENRPYNEQFF. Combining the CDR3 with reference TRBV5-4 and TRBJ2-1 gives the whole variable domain ETGVTQSPTHLIKTRGQQVTLRCSSQSGHNTVSWYQQALGQGPQFIFQYYREEENGRGNFPPRFSGLQFPNYSSELNVNALELDDSALYLCASSLENRPYNEQFFGPGTRLTVL.

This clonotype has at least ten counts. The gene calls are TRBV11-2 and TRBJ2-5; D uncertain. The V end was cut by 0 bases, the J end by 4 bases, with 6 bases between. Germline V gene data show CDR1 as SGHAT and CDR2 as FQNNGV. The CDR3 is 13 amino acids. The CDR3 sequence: CASSLDLRETQYF. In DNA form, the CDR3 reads TGTGCCAGCAGCTTAGATCTCCGAGAGACCCAGTACTTC.

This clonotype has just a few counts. This CDR3 is CASSYSPASSYEQYF. The CDR3 DNA reads as TGTGCCAGCAGTTACTCGCCAGCCTCCTCCTACGAGCAGTACTTC. The rearrangement links TRBV6-5 to TRBJ2-7, with D unclear. Germline V lookup: CDR1 MNHEY, CDR2 SVGAGI. Trimming stripped 0 bases from V and 0 bases from J, with 9 bases between. The CDR3 totals 15 residues.